Given below is one T cell receptor (beta chain) in context. As yet, its antigen is unknown. The germline V gene encodes CDR1 SEHNR and CDR2 FQNEAQ (reference sequence). The CDR3 is made up of 16 amino acids. V was pared by 5 bases and J by 2 bases, with 5 bases of the junction left unmatched. It was via CD45RO/CCR7/CD25/CD127/CD95/CD27 that CD4+ naive, central memory, regulatory and stem cell-like memory cells were sorted. This sample stems from a study of beta chain features in type 1 diabetes. Since all of the isolated RNA was reverse transcribed, expressed TCRB transcripts were what got sequenced. Profiled with immunoSEQ multiplex PCR; TCRdb holds only in-frame clones, not every one. This sample has around 260,000 clones; approximately 20% occur once, and the top ten carry around 0.029%. The study, taken as a whole, reports: For type 1 diabetes patients, VDJ junctions showed fewer insertions and more deletions. In comparison with healthy donors, patients had naive, central memory and Treg TCRB repertoires that appeared more similar. In cDNA sequencing, cells with high TCR expression could be over-represented. Type 1 diabetes patients had TCRB CDR3s that were shorter (moderately but significantly so) in all four CD4+ subsets.

The rearrangement links TRBV7-9 to TRBJ2-3, with TRBD2 matching 12 bases. The sequencing input was naive CD4+ T cells from blood. This TCR was sampled from a woman aged 35 to 49 with type 1 diabetes. The CDR3 here is CASSHTSGRFTDTQYF. CDR3 nucleotides: TGTGCCAGCAGCCACACTAGCGGGAGGTTCACAGATACGCAGTATTTT.